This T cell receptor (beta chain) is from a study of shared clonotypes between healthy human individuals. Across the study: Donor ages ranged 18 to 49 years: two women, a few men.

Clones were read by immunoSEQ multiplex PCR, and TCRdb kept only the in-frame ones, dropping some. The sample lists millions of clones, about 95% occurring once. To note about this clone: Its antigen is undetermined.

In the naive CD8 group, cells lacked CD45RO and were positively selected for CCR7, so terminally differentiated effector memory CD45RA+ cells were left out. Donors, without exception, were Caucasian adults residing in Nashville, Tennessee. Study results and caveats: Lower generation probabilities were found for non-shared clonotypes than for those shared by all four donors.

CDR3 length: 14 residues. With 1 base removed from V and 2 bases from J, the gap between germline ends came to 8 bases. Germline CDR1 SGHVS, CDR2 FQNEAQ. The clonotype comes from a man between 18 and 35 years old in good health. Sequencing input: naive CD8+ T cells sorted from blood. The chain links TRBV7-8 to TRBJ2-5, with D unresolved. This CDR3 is CASSLGVGQETQYF. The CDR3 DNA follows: TGTGCCAGCAGCTTAGGAGTCGGACAAGAGACCCAGTACTTC.